This TCR beta chain was profiled in a study of radiation and T cells in renal cell carcinoma. CDR1 and CDR2 from the germline V gene are SEHNR and FQNEAQ (reference sequence). V shed 5 bases and J 4 bases; nucleotides not matched to a gene: 7. The CDR3 loop spans 15 amino acids. Method: immunoSEQ multiplex PCR; TCRdb's copy keeps in-frame clones and lacks some. The repertoire includes tens of thousands of clones, 80% of them detected once, and about 30% sits in the top ten. Regarding time point: blood 2 weeks post-SBRT. Treatment given: 15 Gy SBRT to primary tumor, nephrectomy 4 weeks later. The TCR comes from a woman aged 70-85 years with renal cell carcinoma. The chain recombines TRBV7-9 with TRBJ1-2, with TRBD1 identical over 10 bases. Here the sequenced sample was blood, taken from a patient whose treatment included radiotherapy and nephrectomy. The CDR3 DNA is TGTGCCAGCAGCCCCGGGACAGGGGATCTCTATGGCTACACCTTC. Protein product: CASSPGTGDLYGYTF.